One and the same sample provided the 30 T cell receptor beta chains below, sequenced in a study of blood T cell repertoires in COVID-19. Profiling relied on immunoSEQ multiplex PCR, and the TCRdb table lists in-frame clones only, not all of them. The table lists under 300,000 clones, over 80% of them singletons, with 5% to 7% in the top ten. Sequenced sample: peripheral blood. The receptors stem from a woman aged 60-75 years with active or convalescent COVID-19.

CDR3: CASSWTGEVTGELFF. CDR3 bases: TGTGCCAGTAGTTGGACAGGGGAGGTGACCGGGGAGCTGTTTTTT. This rearrangement joins TRBV19 to TRBJ2-2; TRBD1 aligns across 9 bases. Germline V gene data show CDR1 as LNHDA and CDR2 as SQIVND (reference sequence). Germline trimming cut 5 bases from V and 5 bases from J; bases unmatched to any gene: 6. This CDR3 has 15 residues.

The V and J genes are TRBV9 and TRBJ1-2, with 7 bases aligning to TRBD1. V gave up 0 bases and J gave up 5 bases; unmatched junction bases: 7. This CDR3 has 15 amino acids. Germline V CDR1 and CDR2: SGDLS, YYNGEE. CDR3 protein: CASSVDPTGRYGYTF. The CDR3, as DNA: TGTGCCAGCAGCGTAGACCCGACAGGGCGGTATGGCTACACCTTC.

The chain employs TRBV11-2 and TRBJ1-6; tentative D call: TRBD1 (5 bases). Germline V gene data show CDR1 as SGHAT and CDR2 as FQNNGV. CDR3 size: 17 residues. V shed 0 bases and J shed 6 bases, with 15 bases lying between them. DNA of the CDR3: TGTGCCAGCAGCTTAGATTGGGGGGGTGCACTTAATTCACCCCTCCACTTT. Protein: CASSLDWGGALNSPLHF. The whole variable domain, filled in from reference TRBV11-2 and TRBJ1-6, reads EAGVAQSPRYKIIEKRQSVAFWCNPISGHATLYWYQQILGQGPKLLIQFQNNGVVDDSQLPKDRFSAERLKGVDSTLKIQPAKLEDSAVYLCASSLDWGGALNSPLHFGNGTRLTVT.

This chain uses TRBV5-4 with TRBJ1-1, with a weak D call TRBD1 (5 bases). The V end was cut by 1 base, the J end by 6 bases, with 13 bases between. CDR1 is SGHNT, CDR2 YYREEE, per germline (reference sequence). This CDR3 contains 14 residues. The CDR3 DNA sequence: TGTGCCAGCAGCTTGTTGGGGCAGATCCCTGAAGCTTTCTTT. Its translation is CASSLLGQIPEAFF.

The DNA of the CDR3 is TGTGCCAGCATCGACGGGGGATTGACTAACTATGGCTACACCTTC. It specifies CASIDGGLTNYGYTF. J is TRBJ1-2 and V is TRBV6-5; tentative D call: TRBD1 (5 bases). The germline V gene encodes CDR1 MNHEY and CDR2 SVGAGI. V gave up 7 bases and J gave up 0 bases, with 15 bases separating them. The CDR3 sequence is 15 residues long.

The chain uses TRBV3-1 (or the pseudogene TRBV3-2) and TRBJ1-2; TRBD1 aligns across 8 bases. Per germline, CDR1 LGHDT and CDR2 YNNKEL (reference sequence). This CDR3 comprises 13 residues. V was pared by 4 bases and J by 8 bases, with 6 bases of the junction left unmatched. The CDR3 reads CASSPGRGPGYTF. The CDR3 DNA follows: TGTGCCAGCAGCCCGGGCAGGGGGCCAGGCTACACCTTC.

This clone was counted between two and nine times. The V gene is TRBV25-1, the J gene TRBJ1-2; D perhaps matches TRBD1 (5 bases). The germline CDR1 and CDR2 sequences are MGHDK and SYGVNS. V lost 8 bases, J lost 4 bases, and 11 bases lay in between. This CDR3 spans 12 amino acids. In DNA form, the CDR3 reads TGTGCCAGCCCAGGGCCCCCCTATGGCTACACCTTC. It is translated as CASPGPPYGYTF.

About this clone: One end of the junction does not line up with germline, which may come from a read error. The DNA for the CDR3 is TGCACGACGGGAGGGCCGTGGGAGCAGTACTTC. This encodes CTTGGPWEQYF. The chain employs TRBV6-5 and TRBJ2-7; TRBD2 agrees at 8 bases. The CDR3 runs to 11 residues. Germline V lookup: CDR1 MNHEY, CDR2 SVGAGI.

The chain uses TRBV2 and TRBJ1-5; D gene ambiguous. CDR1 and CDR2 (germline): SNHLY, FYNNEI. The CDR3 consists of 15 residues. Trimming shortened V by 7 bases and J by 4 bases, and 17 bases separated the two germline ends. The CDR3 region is CASTERPGMNQPQHF. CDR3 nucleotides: TGTGCCAGCACCGAAAGGCCCGGGATGAATCAGCCCCAGCATTTT. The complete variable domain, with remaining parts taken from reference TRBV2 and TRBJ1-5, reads EPEVTQTPSHQVTQMGQEVILRCVPISNHLYFYWYRQILGQKVEFLVSFYNNEISEKSEIFDDQFSVERPDGSNFTLKIRSTKLEDSAMYFCASTERPGMNQPQHFGDGTRLSIL.

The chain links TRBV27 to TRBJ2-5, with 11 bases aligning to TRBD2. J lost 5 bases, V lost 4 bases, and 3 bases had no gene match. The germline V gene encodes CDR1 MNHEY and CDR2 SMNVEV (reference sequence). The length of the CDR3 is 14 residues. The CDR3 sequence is CASSSRLAGETQYF. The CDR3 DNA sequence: TGTGCCAGCAGTTCAAGACTAGCGGGGGAGACCCAGTACTTC.

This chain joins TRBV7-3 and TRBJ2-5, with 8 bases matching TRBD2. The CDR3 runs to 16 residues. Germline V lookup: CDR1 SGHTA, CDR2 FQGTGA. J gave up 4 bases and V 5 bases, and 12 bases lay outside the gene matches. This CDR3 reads CASSPAASGFSETQYF. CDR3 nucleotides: TGTGCCAGCAGCCCCGCGGCTAGCGGGTTCTCAGAGACCCAGTACTTC.

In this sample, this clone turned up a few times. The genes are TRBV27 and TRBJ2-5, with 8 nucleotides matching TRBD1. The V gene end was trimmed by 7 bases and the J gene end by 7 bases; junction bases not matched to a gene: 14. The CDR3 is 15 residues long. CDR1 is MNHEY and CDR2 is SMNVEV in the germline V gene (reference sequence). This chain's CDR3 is CASTTHGQGIGTQYF. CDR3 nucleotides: TGTGCCAGCACCACTCACGGACAGGGTATAGGGACCCAGTACTTC.

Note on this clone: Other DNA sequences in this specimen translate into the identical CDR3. This chain's CDR3 is CASSFSGGANEQFF. CDR3 nucleotides: TGTGCCAGCAGCTTTAGCGGGGGGGCAAATGAGCAGTTCTTC. The chain joins TRBV6-6 to TRBJ2-1; 11 bases match TRBD2. There are 14 residues in the CDR3. Trimming at V came to 6 bases and at J to 7 bases, leaving 5 bases not matched to a gene. CDR1 and CDR2 from the germline V gene are MNHNY and SVGAGI (reference sequence).

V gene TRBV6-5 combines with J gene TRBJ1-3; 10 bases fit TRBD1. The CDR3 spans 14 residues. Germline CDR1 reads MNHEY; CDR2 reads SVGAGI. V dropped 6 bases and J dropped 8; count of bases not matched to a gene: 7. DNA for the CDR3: TGTGCCAGCAGCCCGACAGGGGGCAGGGACACCATATATTTT. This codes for CASSPTGGRDTIYF.

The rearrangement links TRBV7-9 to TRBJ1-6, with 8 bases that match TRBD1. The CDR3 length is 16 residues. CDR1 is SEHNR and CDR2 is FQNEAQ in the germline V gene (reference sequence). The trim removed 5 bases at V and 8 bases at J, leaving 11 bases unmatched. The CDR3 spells CASSQGQALSHSPLHF. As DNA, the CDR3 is TGTGCCAGCAGCCAGGGACAGGCTTTAAGCCATTCACCCCTCCACTTT. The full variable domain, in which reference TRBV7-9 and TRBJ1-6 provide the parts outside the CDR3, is DTGVSQNPRHKITKRGQNVTFRCDPISEHNRLYWYRQTLGQGPEFLTYFQNEAQLEKSRLLSDRFSAERPKGSFSTLEIQRTEQGDSAMYLCASSQGQALSHSPLHFGNGTRLTVT.

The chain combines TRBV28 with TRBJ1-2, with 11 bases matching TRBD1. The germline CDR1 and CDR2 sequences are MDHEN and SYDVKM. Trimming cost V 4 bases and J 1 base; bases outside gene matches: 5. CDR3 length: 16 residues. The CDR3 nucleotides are TGTGCCAGCAGTTCCGGGACAGGGGGTCGTAACTATGGCTACACCTTC. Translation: CASSSGTGGRNYGYTF.

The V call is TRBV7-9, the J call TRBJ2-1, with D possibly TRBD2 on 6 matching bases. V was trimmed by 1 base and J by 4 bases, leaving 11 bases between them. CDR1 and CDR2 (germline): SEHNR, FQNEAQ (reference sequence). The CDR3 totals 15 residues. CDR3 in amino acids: CASSLGRGGYNEQFF. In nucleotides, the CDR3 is TGTGCCAGCAGCTTAGGGCGTGGAGGGTACAATGAGCAGTTCTTC.

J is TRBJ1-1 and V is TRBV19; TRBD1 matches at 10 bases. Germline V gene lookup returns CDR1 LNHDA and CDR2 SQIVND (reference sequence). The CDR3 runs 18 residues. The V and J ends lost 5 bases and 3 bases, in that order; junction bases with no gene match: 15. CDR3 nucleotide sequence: TGTGCCAGTAGTGGGCCGACAGGGGGCGGGCTCTTTTACACTGAAGCTTTCTTT. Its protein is CASSGPTGGGLFYTEAFF.

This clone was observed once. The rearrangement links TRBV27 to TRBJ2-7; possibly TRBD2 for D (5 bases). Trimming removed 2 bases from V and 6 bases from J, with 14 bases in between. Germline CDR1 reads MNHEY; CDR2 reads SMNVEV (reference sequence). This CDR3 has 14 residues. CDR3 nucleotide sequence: TGTGCCAGCAGTTTAAGGAGGCCTCTGGGCGAGCAGTACTTC. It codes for CASSLRRPLGEQYF.

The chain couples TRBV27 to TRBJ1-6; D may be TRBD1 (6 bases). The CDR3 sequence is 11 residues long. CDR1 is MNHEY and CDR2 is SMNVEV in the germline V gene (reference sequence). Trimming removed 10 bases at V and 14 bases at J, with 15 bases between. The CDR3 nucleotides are TGTGCCACCCTACAGGGACCCTCCCTCCACTTT. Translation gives CATLQGPSLHF.

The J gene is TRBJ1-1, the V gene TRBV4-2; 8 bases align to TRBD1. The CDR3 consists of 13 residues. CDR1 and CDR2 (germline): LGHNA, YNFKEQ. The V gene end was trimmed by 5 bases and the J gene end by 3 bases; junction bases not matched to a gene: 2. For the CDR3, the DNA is TGTGCCAGCAGCGACAGGGGCGACACTGAAGCTTTCTTT. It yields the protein CASSDRGDTEAFF.

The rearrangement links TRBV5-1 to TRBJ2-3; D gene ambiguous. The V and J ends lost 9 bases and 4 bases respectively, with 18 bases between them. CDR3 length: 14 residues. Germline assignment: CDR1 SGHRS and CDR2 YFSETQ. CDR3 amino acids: CATSLFDNADTQYF. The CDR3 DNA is TGCGCCACCTCTTTGTTCGACAACGCAGATACGCAGTATTTT.

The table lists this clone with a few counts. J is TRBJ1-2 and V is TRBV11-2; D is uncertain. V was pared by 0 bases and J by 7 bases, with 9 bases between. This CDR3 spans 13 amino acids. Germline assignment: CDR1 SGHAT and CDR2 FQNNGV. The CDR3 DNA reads TGTGCCAGCAGCTTAGAGGGCAGAACTGGCTACACCTTC. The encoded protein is CASSLEGRTGYTF.

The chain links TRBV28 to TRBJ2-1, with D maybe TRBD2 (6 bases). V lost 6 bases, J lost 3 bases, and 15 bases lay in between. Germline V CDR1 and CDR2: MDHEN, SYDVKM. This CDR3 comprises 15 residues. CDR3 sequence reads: CASSLGLTYYNEQFF. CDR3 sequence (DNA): TGTGCCAGCAGCTTAGGACTAACCTACTACAATGAGCAGTTCTTC.

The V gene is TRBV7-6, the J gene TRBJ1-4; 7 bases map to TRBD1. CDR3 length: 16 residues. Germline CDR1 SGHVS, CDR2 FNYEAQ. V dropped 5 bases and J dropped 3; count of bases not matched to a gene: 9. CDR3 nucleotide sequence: TGTGCCAGCAGCCCTATTTCGGGACAGCCTAATGAAAAACTGTTTTTT. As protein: CASSPISGQPNEKLFF.

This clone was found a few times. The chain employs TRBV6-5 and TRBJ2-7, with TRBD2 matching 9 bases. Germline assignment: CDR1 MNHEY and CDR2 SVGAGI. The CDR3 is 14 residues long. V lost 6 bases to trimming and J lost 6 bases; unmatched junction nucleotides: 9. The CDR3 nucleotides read TGTGCCAGCAGGACCCTAGCGGGGTTCGGCGAGCAGTACGTC. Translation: CASRTLAGFGEQYV.

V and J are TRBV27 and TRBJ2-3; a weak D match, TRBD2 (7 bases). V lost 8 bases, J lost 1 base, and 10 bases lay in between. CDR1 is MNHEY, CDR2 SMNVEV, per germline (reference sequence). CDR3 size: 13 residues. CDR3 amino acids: CASRGAGTDTQYF. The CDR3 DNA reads TGTGCCAGCCGGGGGGCAGGCACAGATACGCAGTATTTT.

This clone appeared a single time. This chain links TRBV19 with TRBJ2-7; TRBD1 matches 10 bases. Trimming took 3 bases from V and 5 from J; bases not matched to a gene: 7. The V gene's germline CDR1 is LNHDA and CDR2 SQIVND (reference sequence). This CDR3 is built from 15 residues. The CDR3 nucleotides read TGTGCCAGTAGTATCATCGGGACAGGGGAGGACGAGCAGTACTTC. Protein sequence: CASSIIGTGEDEQYF.

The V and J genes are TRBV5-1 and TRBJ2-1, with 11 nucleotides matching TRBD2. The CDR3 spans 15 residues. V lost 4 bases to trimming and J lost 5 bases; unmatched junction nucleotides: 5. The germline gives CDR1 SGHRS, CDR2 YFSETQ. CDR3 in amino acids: CASSRTSGRDNEQFF. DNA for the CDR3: TGCGCCAGCAGCCGTACTAGCGGGAGAGACAATGAGCAGTTCTTC.

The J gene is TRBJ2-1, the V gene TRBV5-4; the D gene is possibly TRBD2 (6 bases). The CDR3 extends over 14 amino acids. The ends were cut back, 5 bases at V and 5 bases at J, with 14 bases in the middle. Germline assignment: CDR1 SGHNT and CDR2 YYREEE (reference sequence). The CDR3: CASRRTPGDNEQFF. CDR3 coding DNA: TGTGCCAGCAGACGGACGCCGGGGGACAATGAGCAGTTCTTC.